The sequence of this TCR beta chain was determined in a study of regulatory T cells in long-lasting Graves disease. Findings and caveats of the study: Clonotypes that were public and shared totalled a few thousand in persistent patients versus around 970 in new patients. Among samples with persistent disease, TRBV28, TRBJ1-2 and TRBJ2-5 were favored.

Germline-derived CDR1 and CDR2 are SGHRS and YFSETQ. The CDR3 totals 17 residues. Losses at the gene ends were 4 bases for V and 6 bases for J; bases not matched to a gene: 16. As to time point: newly diagnosed GD, antithyroid drugs for less than 3 months. The TCR library used RNA extracted from PBMCs. Building the TCR beta libraries relied on iRepertoire HTBI primers, and CDR3 regions underwent Arm-PCR. TCRdb reanalysed the multiplex PCR reads using MiXCR and keeps one entry per CDR3 protein. The sample lists fewer than 650,000 distinct CDR3 sequences; around 15% were seen once. Concerning this clonotype: Its target is not known.

These sequences were also reported in another study, on T cells in Graves' hyperthyroidism and ophthalmopathy. According to that study: Researchers defined stable Graves' hyperthyroidism as no ophthalmopathy progression within 18 months. TCR CDR3 regions were first amplified by RT-PCR with HTBI primers.

This sequence originates from a woman between 25 and 40 years old with Graves disease. This chain joins TRBV5-1 and TRBJ2-7, with 10 nucleotides matching TRBD2. The specimen comprised peripheral blood mononuclear cells (PBMCs), sampled at new diagnosis, from a patient treated with antithyroid drugs. The CDR3 protein is CASSPRGGTSGMVEQYF. CDR3 nucleotides: TGCGCCAGCAGCCCGCGCGGGGGAACTAGCGGGATGGTCGAGCAGTACTTC.